This is a list of T cell receptor beta chains from one sample in a study of post-analysis software for immune sequencing data. TCRdb reprocessed the PCR reads via MiXCR and lists one record per CDR3 protein. The data contain hundreds of thousands of distinct CDR3 sequences, approximately 53% of them singletons. The source material was blood. Every receptor here comes from a girl between 10 and 17 years old with multiple sclerosis. The CDR3 runs from the conserved cysteine through the conserved F or W. The order of the fields is J gene, V gene, CDR3 protein.

>TRBJ1-2|TRBV6-5
CASSDTGTGGYTF
>TRBJ1-1|TRBV7-3
CASSHTGGTEAFF
>TRBJ2-3|TRBV10-3
CAIRREGPTDTQYF
>TRBJ1-5|TRBV3-1
CASSHGAGHQPQHF
>TRBJ2-1|TRBV2
CASSEWVRGHNEQFF
>TRBJ2-7|TRBV5-1
CASSRDGQTYEQYF
>TRBJ2-7|TRBV7-6
CASSVRPSAGGDSEQYF
>TRBJ1-1|TRBV29-1
CSVIRTGWGTEAFF
>TRBJ1-2|TRBV6-4
CASSGTGNCDGYTF
>TRBJ2-7|TRBV10-3
CAISELVGREQYF
>TRBJ1-4|TRBV6-6
CAVGATNEKLFF
>TRBJ1-2|TRBV29-1
CSVGRAGGSGYTF
>TRBJ2-1|TRBV15
CATSRQGAGDNEQFF
>TRBJ1-2|TRBV7-3
CASSLITGSDPGGYTF
>TRBJ2-1|TRBV7-3
CASSLTDRGNEQFF
>.|TRBV5-1
CTSSLAVGETQYF
>TRBJ1-1|TRBV29-1
CSVAGTVNTEAFF
>TRBJ2-4|TRBV12-3/TRBV12-4
CASTLGNIQYF
>TRBJ1-4|TRBV5-1
CASSQSPLSANEKLFF
>TRBJ1-2|TRBV6-1
CASNRGANYGYTF
>TRBJ1-2|TRBV12-3/TRBV12-4
CASSLLQVGSGYTF
>TRBJ2-4|TRBV27
CASSDSYGQYF
>TRBJ2-2|TRBV5-1
CASSSQRDSNTGELFF
>TRBJ2-7|TRBV7-2
CASSSVWESYEQYF
>TRBJ1-2|TRBV29-1
CSVEDPSTDRGIGYTF
>TRBJ2-3|TRBV20-1
CSASTQSGNTQYF
>TRBJ2-7|TRBV7-3
CASSLRDRAEQYF
>TRBJ2-7|TRBV12-5
CASGLGAGEVEEQYF
>TRBJ2-1|TRBV5-1
CASSPTSGSVYEQFF